These 20 T cell receptor beta chains were all obtained from the same sample, sequenced in a study of OX40 agonist ivuxolimab in advanced cancers. Here immunoSEQ multiplex PCR was the method, and the copy in TCRdb shows in-frame clones only, minus some. The profile covers roughly 81,000 clones, with approximately 83% appearing a single time and less than 6% taken by the ten largest. The sequencing used CD4+ or CD8+ T cells sorted from blood, collected in a trial of the OX40 agonist ivuxolimab. The receptor source for this set is an adult with an advanced solid tumor such as melanoma, head and neck, liver or kidney cancer.

The rearrangement links TRBV5-1 to TRBJ2-5; unclear D gene. The DNA matches TRBJ2-7 better at its end, which makes the J call doubtful. This CDR3 region has 16 residues. Germline V gene data show CDR1 as SGHRS and CDR2 as YFSETQ. The CDR3 DNA follows: TGCGCCAGCAGCCAAGATTCGACTGGTAGCTCCTACGAGCAGTACTTC. It yields the protein CASSQDSTGSSYEQYF.

This chain joins TRBV9 and TRBJ2-1; 8 bases align to TRBD2. The J segment lost 5 bases and the V segment lost 6 bases, leaving 10 bases of the junction unmatched. The CDR3 consists of 15 residues. CDR1 is SGDLS, CDR2 YYNGEE, per germline. The CDR3, as DNA: TGTGCCAGCACCCCGAGCGGGAGTAACCACAATGAGCAGTTCTTC. It specifies CASTPSGSNHNEQFF.

V gene TRBV4-2 combines with J gene TRBJ1-5, with D perhaps TRBD1 (5 bases). This CDR3 is built from 15 residues. Germline CDR1 is LGHNA and CDR2 is YNFKEQ. The V end lost 1 base, the J end lost 1 base, and 8 bases lay between the germline ends. The CDR3 here is CASSQGGGSNQPQHF. For the CDR3, the DNA is TGTGCCAGCAGCCAAGGTGGGGGGAGCAATCAGCCCCAGCATTTT.

The chain combines TRBV4-3 with TRBJ2-1; 13 positions agree with TRBD2. V was pared by 1 base and J by 10 bases, with 7 bases of the junction left unmatched. The germline V gene encodes CDR1 LGHNA and CDR2 YSLEER. The CDR3 is made up of 16 amino acids. The CDR3 region is CASSQATSGGAREQFF. DNA for the CDR3: TGCGCCAGCAGCCAAGCAACTAGCGGGGGGGCCCGGGAGCAGTTCTTC.

The chain combines TRBV7-3 with TRBJ1-1; D unresolved. Trimming removed 5 bases at V and 5 bases at J, with 18 bases between. Germline V gives CDR1 SGHTA, CDR2 FQGTGA. This CDR3 is 15 amino acids long. As DNA, the CDR3 is TGTGCCAGCAGCCTCACACAAAACAGAGGAACTGAAGCTTTCTTT. It specifies CASSLTQNRGTEAFF.

The chain recombines TRBV15 with TRBJ1-5; weak D call: TRBD1 (6 bases). This CDR3 spans 16 amino acids. V was shortened by 0 bases and J by 2 bases, with 11 bases between the two germline ends. Germline CDR1 reads LNHNV; CDR2 reads YYDKDF (reference sequence). The CDR3 DNA is TGTGCCACCAGCAGAGATAGGGGGACGGGCAATCAGCCCCAGCATTTT. It encodes CATSRDRGTGNQPQHF. Using reference TRBV15 and TRBJ1-5 for the parts outside the CDR3, the full variable domain is DAMVIQNPRYQVTQFGKPVTLSCSQTLNHNVMYWYQQKSSQAPKLLFHYYDKDFNNEADTPDNFQSRRPNTSFCFLDIRSPGLGDTAMYLCATSRDRGTGNQPQHFGDGTRLSIL.

V usage is TRBV11-2 and J usage is TRBJ2-7; 7 nucleotides align to TRBD2. The CDR3 covers 15 residues. The ends lost 0 bases at V and 3 bases at J; junction bases unmatched: 5. The germline CDR1 and CDR2 sequences are SGHAT and FQNNGV. The CDR3 loop is CASSLDQGRGYEQYF. The CDR3 DNA sequence: TGTGCCAGCAGCTTAGATCAAGGGAGGGGCTACGAGCAGTACTTC.

This clone was picked up one time. CDR3 residues: CASSVGTGWNYGYTF. In nucleotides, the CDR3 is TGTGCCAGCAGTGTAGGGACAGGGTGGAACTATGGCTACACCTTC. The V and J genes are TRBV6-1 and TRBJ1-2; 9 nucleotides match TRBD1. V lost 4 bases, J lost 2 bases, and 5 bases stayed unmatched. The CDR3 is made up of 15 amino acids. Germline lookup yields CDR1 MNHNS and CDR2 SASEGT.

The chain links TRBV7-9 to TRBJ1-2; D perhaps matches TRBD1 (6 bases). The CDR3 length is 15 residues. Germline V lookup: CDR1 SEHNR, CDR2 FQNEAQ (reference sequence). V lost 5 bases and J 0 bases, leaving 13 bases between the germline ends. CDR3 coding DNA: TGTGCCAGCAGCAAAACAGGGCCCACTAACTATGGCTACACCTTC. Its protein product is CASSKTGPTNYGYTF.

This sequence joins TRBV5-5 and TRBJ2-7, with D hard to call. The CDR3 contains 12 residues. V was trimmed by 5 bases and J by 6 bases, leaving 12 bases between them. The germline V gene encodes CDR1 SGHKS and CDR2 YYEKEE (reference sequence). Here the CDR3 reads CASRVRVAEQYF. The CDR3, as DNA: TGTGCCAGCAGGGTGCGAGTGGCCGAGCAGTACTTC.

The V gene is TRBV7-6, the J gene TRBJ2-7; the D is unclear. Deletions cut 4 bases from V and 0 bases from J, with 10 bases between. The CDR3 runs 14 residues. The germline gives CDR1 SGHVS, CDR2 FNYEAQ. The CDR3 sequence is CASSSRQVSYEQYF. The CDR3 coding sequence is TGTGCCAGCAGCTCAAGGCAGGTCTCCTACGAGCAGTACTTC.

The rearrangement joins TRBV6-5 to TRBJ2-7, with D hard to call. Germline V gene lookup returns CDR1 MNHEY and CDR2 SVGAGI. CDR3 length: 13 amino acids. V lost 6 bases and J 5 bases, leaving 14 bases between the germline ends. CDR3 sequence (DNA): TGTGCCAGCAGACTATGGTTCCCCCACGAGCAGTACTTC. Translation gives CASRLWFPHEQYF.

This clone was recorded a few times. The V call is TRBV5-1, the J call TRBJ1-2; 7 nucleotides align to TRBD1. V gave up 3 bases and J gave up 4 bases; unmatched junction bases: 6. CDR3 length equals 14 residues. Per germline, CDR1 SGHRS and CDR2 YFSETQ. CDR3 sequence reads: CASSSHGQAYGYTF. In DNA form, the CDR3 reads TGCGCCAGCAGCTCTCATGGACAGGCCTATGGCTACACCTTC.

In its sample, this clone was seen once. V gene TRBV10-2 combines with J gene TRBJ2-2; 11 bases are shared with TRBD2. Germline values: CDR1 WSHSY, CDR2 SAAADI. The V gene end was trimmed by 4 bases and the J gene end by 5 bases; junction bases not matched to a gene: 12. The CDR3 runs to 18 residues. CDR3 in DNA: TGCGCCAGCAGTGTGGCTAGCGGGGGGCCCCAGGGGACCGGGGAGCTGTTTTTT. It is translated as CASSVASGGPQGTGELFF.

The genes are TRBV27 and TRBJ1-3; D possibly corresponds to TRBD1 (5 bases). Germline CDR1 reads MNHEY; CDR2 reads SMNVEV (reference sequence). CDR3 length: 15 amino acids. V shed 6 bases and J shed 4 bases, with 16 bases lying between them. CDR3 nucleotide sequence: TGTGCCAGCAGCCGACAGAATTCACCGGGAAACACCATATATTTT. It translates to CASSRQNSPGNTIYF.

This chain joins TRBV7-2 and TRBJ2-5; D unclear. This CDR3 is 13 amino acids long. V lost 6 bases, J lost 3 bases, and 11 bases lay in between. Germline CDR1 is SGHTA and CDR2 is FQGNSA. CDR3 nucleotide sequence: TGTGCCAGCAGTCTAACCCGAGAAGAGACCCAGTACTTC. As protein: CASSLTREETQYF. Together with reference TRBV7-2 and TRBJ2-5, the CDR3 gives the full variable domain: GAGVSQSPSNKVTEKGKDVELRCDPISGHTALYWYRQSLGQGLEFLIYFQGNSAPDKSGLPSDRFSAERTGGSVSTLTIQRTQQEDSAVYLCASSLTREETQYFGPGTRLLVL.

This sequence joins TRBV7-9 and TRBJ2-3; D perhaps matches TRBD2 (5 bases). V was trimmed by 7 bases and J by 1 base, leaving 18 bases between them. The CDR3 has 16 amino acids. Germline assignment: CDR1 SEHNR and CDR2 FQNEAQ (reference sequence). CDR3 sequence (DNA): TGTGCCAGCATCAAATCGAGGATCGGGGGCACAGATACGCAGTATTTT. Its translation: CASIKSRIGGTDTQYF.

J is TRBJ1-5 and V is TRBV10-3; the D gene is possibly TRBD1 (5 bases). The germline V gene encodes CDR1 ENHRY and CDR2 SYGVKD. The CDR3 has 13 residues. Trimming shortened V by 7 bases and J by 4 bases, and 11 bases separated the two germline ends. CDR3 protein: CAITRDSNQPQHF. CDR3 sequence (DNA): TGTGCCATCACTAGAGACAGTAATCAGCCCCAGCATTTT.

This chain joins TRBV7-9 and TRBJ2-5, with 10 bases lining up with TRBD1. With V trimmed by 5 bases and J by 5 bases, 8 bases remained unmatched. The CDR3 loop spans 15 amino acids. The germline V gene has CDR1 SEHNR and CDR2 FQNEAQ (reference sequence). Written as DNA, the CDR3 is TGTGCCAGCAGCCCTGACAGGGGGCGCGCGGAGACCCAGTACTTC. Its translation: CASSPDRGRAETQYF.

This chain joins TRBV5-1 and TRBJ2-2; D gene uncertain. The CDR3 is 15 amino acids. V was trimmed by 1 base and J by 2 bases, leaving 9 bases between them. Germline CDR1 is SGHRS and CDR2 is YFSETQ. Written as DNA, the CDR3 is TGCGCCAGCAGCTTGTTCGGGCCTAACACCGGGGAGCTGTTTTTT. It is translated as CASSLFGPNTGELFF.